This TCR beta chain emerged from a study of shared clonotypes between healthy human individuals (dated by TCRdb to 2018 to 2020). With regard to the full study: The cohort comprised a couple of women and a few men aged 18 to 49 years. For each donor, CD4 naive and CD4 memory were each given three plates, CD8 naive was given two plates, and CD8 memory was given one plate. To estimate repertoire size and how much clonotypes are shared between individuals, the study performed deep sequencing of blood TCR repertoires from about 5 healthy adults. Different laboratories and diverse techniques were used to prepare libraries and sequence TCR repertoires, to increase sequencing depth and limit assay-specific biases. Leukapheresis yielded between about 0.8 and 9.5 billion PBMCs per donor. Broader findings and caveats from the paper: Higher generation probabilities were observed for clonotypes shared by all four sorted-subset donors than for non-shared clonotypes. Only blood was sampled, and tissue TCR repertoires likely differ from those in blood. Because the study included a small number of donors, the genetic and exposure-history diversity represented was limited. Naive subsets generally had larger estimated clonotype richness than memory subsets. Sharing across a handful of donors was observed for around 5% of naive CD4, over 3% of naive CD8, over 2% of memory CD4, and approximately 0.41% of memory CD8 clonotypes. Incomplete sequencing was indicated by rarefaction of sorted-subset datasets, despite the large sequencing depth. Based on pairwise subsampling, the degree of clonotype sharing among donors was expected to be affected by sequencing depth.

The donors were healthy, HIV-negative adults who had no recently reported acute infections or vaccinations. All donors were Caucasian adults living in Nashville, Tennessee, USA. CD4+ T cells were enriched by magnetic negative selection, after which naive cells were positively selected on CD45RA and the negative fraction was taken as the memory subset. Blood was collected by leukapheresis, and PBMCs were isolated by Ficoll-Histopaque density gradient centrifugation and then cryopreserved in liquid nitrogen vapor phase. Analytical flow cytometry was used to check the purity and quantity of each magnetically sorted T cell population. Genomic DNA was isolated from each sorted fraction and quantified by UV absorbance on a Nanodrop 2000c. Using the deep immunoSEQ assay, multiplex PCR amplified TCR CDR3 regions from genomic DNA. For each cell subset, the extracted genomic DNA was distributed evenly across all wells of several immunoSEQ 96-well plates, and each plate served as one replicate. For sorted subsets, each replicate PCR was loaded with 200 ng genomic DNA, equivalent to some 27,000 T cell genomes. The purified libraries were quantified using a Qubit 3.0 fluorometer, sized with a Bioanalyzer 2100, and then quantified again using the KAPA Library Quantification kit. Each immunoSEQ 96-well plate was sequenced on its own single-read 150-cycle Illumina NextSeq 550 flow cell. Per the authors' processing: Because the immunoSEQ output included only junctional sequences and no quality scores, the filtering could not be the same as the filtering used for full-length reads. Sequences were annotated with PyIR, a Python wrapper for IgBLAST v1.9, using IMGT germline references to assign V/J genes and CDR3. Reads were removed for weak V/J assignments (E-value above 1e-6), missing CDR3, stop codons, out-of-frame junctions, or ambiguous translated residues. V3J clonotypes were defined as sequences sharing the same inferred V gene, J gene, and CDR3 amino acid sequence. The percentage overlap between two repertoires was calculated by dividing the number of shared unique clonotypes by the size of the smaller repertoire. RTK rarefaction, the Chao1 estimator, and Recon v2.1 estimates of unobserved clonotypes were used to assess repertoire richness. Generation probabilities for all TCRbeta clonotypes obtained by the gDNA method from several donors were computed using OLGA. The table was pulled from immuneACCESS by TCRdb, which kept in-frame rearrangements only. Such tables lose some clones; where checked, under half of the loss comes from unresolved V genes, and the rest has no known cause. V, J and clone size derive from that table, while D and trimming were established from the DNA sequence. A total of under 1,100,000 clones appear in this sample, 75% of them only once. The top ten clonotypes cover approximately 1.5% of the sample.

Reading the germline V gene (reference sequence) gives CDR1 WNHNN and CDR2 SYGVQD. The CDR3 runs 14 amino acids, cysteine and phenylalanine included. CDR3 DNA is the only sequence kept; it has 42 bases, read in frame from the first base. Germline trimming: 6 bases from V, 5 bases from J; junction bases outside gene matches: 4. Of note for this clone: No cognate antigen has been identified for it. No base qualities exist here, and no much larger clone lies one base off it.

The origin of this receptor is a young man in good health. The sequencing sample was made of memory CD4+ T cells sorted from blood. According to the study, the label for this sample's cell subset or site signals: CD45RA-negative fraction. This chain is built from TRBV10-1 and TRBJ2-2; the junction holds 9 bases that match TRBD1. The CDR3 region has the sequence CASRRDRETGELFF. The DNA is TGCGCCAGCAGGAGGGACAGGGAGACCGGGGAGCTGTTTTTT.